Sequencing of this T cell receptor beta chain was carried out in a study of T cells in localized non-small cell lung cancer. Broader study findings: Heterogeneity stays possible, as sequencing covered only one tumor region. Maximal T cell clonality occurred in uninvolved adjacent lung, with tumor ranking below it.

Regarding this clone: Its antigen is as yet unknown.

The CDR3 has 15 amino acids. J was trimmed by 5 bases and V by 0 bases; bases with no gene match: 7. Germline V gene lookup returns CDR1 SGDLS and CDR2 YYNGEE. This table comes from immunoSEQ multiplex PCR, and its TCRdb copy is limited to in-frame clones, with some not included. The sample consists of roughly 48,000 clones, approximately 75% of them appearing once. The sample here was peripheral blood, taken before any cancer treatment. The TCR originated in a man aged 35 to 69 with stage I squamous cell lung carcinoma. This chain uses TRBV9 with TRBJ1-1, with TRBD1 matching 7 bases. The CDR3 protein is CASSVGQQGRTEAFF. For the CDR3, the DNA is TGTGCCAGCAGCGTAGGGCAACAGGGGAGAACTGAAGCTTTCTTT.